This entry features one TCR beta chain sequence. Other DNA sequences in the same sample also yield this CDR3. The source of the sample is a study of blood T cell repertoires in COVID-19. Study background: The origin of the acute and convalescent COVID-19 samples was the United States, Italy and Spain.

The germline V and J ends were trimmed by 3 bases and 0 bases, with 10 bases remaining between them. CDR1 SGHRS and CDR2 YFSETQ come from the germline V gene. The CDR3 totals 15 residues. The Seattle patients joined while their infection was active and were tracked longitudinally afterward. In the source study's methods: Nucleated cell number was recorded as an estimate derived from reference gene primer amplification. Sequencing used immunoSEQ multiplex PCR; TCRdb keeps in-frame clones, though not all of them. The DNA gave D and trimming, while V, J and clone size come from that table. The sample lists 250,000 to 300,000 clones, 80% to 90% occurring once.

The clonotype comes from a woman in her 50s with COVID-19, enrolled during active disease. Sequencing was carried out using peripheral blood. The chain combines TRBV5-1 with TRBJ2-1; D possibly corresponds to TRBD1 (6 bases). The CDR3 DNA reads TGCGCCAGCAGCTGGACGGACAGCTCCTACAATGAGCAGTTCTTC. Protein sequence: CASSWTDSSYNEQFF.